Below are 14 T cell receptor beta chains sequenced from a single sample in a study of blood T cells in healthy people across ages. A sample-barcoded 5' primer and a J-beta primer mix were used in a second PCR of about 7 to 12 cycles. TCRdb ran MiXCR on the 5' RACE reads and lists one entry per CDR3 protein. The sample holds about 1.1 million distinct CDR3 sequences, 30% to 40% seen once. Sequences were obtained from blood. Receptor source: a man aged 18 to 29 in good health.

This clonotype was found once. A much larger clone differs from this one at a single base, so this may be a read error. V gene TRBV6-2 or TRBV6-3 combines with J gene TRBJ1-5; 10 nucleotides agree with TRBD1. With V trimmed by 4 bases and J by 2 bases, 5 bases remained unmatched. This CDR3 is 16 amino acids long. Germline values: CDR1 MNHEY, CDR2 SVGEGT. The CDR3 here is CASSSWTGGRNQPQHF. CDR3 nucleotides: TGTGCCAGCAGTTCCTGGACAGGGGGTCGCAATCAGCCCCAGCATTTT.

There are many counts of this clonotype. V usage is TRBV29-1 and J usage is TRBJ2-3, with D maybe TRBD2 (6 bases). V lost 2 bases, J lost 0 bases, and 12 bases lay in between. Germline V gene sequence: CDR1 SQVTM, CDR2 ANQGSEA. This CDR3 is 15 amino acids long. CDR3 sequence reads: CSVEPGDPSTDTQYF. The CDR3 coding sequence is TGCAGCGTTGAACCGGGGGACCCTAGCACAGATACGCAGTATTTT.

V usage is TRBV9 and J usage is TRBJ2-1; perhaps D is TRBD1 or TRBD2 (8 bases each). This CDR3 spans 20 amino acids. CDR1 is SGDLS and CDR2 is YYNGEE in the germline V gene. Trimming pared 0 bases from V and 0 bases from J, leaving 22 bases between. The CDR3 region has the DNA TGTGCCAGCAGCGTAGTTGACAGGGGAACTAGCGGTAGCTCCTACAATGAGCAGTTCTTC. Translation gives CASSVVDRGTSGSSYNEQFF.

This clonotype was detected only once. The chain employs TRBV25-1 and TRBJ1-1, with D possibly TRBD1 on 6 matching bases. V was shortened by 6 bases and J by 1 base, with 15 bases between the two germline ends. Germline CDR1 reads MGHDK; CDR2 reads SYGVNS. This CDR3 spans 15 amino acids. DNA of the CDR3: TGTGCCAGCAGGGGTAGGGGGTATTCGAACACTGAAGCTTTCTTT. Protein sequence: CASRGRGYSNTEAFF.

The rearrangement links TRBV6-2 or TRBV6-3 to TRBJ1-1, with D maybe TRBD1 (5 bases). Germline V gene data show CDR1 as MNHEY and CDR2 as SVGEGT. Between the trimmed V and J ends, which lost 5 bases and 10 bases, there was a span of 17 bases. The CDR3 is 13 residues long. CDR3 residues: CASSDKVRVRAFF. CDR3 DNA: TGTGCCAGCAGTGACAAGGTCAGGGTCCGAGCTTTCTTT.

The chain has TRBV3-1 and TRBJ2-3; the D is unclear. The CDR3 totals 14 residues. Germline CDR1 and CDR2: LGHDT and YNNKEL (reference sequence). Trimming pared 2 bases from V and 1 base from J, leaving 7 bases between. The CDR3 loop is CASSQRNGTDTQYF. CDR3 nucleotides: TGTGCCAGCAGCCAACGGAACGGCACAGATACGCAGTATTTT.

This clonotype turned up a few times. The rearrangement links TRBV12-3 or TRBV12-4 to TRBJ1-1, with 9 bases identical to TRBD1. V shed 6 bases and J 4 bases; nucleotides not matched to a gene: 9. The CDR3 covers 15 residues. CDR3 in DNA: TGTGCCAGCAGCCAATCCCGGGACAGGGTCACTGAAGCTTTCTTT. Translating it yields CASSQSRDRVTEAFF.

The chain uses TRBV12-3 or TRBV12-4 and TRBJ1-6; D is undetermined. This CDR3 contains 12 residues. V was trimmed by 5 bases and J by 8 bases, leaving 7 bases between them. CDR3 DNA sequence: TGTGCCAGCAGTCTGAATCATTCACCCCTCCACTTT. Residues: CASSLNHSPLHF.

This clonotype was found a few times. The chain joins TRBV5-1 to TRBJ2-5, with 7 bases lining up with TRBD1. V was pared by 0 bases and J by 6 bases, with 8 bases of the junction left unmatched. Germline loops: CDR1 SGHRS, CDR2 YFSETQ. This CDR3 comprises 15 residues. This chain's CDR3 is CASSLERRGIQTQYF. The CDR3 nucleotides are TGCGCCAGCAGCTTGGAGCGCAGGGGGATTCAGACCCAGTACTTC.

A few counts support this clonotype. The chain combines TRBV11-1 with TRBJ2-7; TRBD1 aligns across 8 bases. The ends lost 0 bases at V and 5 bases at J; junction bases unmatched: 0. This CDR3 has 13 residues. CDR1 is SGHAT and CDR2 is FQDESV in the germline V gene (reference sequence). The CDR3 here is CASSLADRDEQYF. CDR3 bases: TGTGCCAGCAGCTTAGCGGACAGGGACGAGCAGTACTTC.

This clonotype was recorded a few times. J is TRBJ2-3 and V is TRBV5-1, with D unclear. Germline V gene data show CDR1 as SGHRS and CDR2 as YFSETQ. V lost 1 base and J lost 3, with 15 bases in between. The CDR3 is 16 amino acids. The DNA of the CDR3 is TGCGCCAGCAGCTTGTCCGGTAGGGTTGGGACAGATACGCAGTATTTT. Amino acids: CASSLSGRVGTDTQYF.

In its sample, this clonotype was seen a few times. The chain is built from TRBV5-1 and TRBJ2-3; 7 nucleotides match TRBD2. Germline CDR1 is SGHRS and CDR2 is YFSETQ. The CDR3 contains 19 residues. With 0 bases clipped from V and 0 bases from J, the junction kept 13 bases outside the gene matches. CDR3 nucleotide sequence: TGCGCCAGCAGCTTGGGCCAGCCTAGCGGACGTACTAGCACAGATACGCAGTATTTT. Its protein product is CASSLGQPSGRTSTDTQYF.

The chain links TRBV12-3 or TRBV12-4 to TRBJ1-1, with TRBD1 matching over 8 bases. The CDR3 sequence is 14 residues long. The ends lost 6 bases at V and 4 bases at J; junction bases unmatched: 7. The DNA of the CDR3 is TGTGCCAGCAGCCGATTCACAGGGGGCACTGAAGCTTTCTTT. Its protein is CASSRFTGGTEAFF.

The CDR3 protein is CSATPGTSGTDTQYF. Written as DNA, the CDR3 is TGCAGTGCCACCCCCGGGACTAGCGGCACAGATACGCAGTATTTT. The rearrangement links TRBV20-1 to TRBJ2-3; 10 bases fit TRBD2. The CDR3 has 15 residues. The ends lost 6 bases at V and 1 base at J; junction bases unmatched: 7. From germline, CDR1 is DFQATT and CDR2 SNEGSKA (reference sequence).